The 12 T cell receptor beta chains below come from one sample, sequenced in a study of post-analysis software for immune sequencing data. General observations from the study: Included in a set of roughly five TRBV segments more frequent in patients than controls were TRBV5-6, TRBV5-1 and TRBV20-1.

The TCR beta cDNA libraries contained unique molecular identifiers. Each CDR3 protein is one row after TCRdb ran MiXCR on the PCR reads. The sample shows roughly 800,000 distinct CDR3 sequences, just over 45% of them seen only once. For these receptors, no antigen is known. Sequencing was performed on blood. These receptors came from a girl between 5 and 17 years old with multiple sclerosis.

There are a few counts of this clonotype. The chain joins TRBV27 to TRBJ2-7; possible D gene TRBD2, 6 bases. CDR3 length equals 14 residues. Trimming removed 7 bases at V and 6 bases at J, with 19 bases between. CDR1 is MNHEY, CDR2 SMNVEV, per germline (reference sequence). As DNA, the CDR3 is TGTGCCAGCAACCAAAGGGCGGGATTGGGCGAGCAGTACTTC. Translated: CASNQRAGLGEQYF.

This clonotype was counted a few times. The chain combines TRBV29-1 with TRBJ2-1; weak D call: TRBD1 (5 bases). The germline V gene has CDR1 SQVTM and CDR2 ANQGSEA. The length of the CDR3 is 12 residues. Trimming took 3 bases from V and 7 from J, leaving 10 bases between them. The CDR3: CSVDRAWNEQFF. CDR3 nucleotides: TGCAGCGTTGACAGGGCGTGGAATGAGCAGTTCTTC.

The chain employs TRBV6-6 and TRBJ2-3, with 12 bases that match TRBD2. J gave up 2 bases and V 0 bases, and 3 bases lay outside the gene matches. CDR1 is MNHNY, CDR2 SVGAGI, per germline (reference sequence). The CDR3 contains 17 residues. The CDR3 loop reads CASSYSGLAGPTDTQYF. The CDR3 coding sequence is TGTGCCAGCAGTTACTCCGGACTAGCGGGACCCACAGATACGCAGTATTTT.

In the case of this clonotype: This may be a read error: a much more frequent sequence differs by one nucleotide. V usage is TRBV29-1 and J usage is TRBJ2-5; 12 bases are a match to TRBD2. The V gene end was trimmed by 1 base and the J gene end by 11 bases; junction bases not matched to a gene: 20. Germline V gene data show CDR1 as SQVTM and CDR2 as ANQGSEA. There are 18 residues in the CDR3. CDR3 nucleotides: TGCAGCGTTGAAGGTCGTCTAGCGGGAGGGGGATCTTACAATGAGCAGTACTTC. It yields the protein CSVEGRLAGGGSYNEQYF.

This chain links TRBV7-2 with TRBJ2-7; TRBD2 is a possible D gene (7 bases). V was clipped by 5 bases and J by 1 base, with 15 bases between them. In germline, CDR1 is SGHTA, CDR2 FQGNSA. The CDR3 totals 15 residues. The CDR3 loop is CASSTPGGFSYEQYF. In DNA, the CDR3 is TGTGCCAGCAGCACCCCGGGGGGCTTTTCCTACGAGCAGTACTTC. The full variable domain, with the rest looked up from reference TRBV7-2 and TRBJ2-7, is GAGVSQSPSNKVTEKGKDVELRCDPISGHTALYWYRQSLGQGLEFLIYFQGNSAPDKSGLPSDRFSAERTGGSVSTLTIQRTQQEDSAVYLCASSTPGGFSYEQYFGPGTRLTVT.

This rearrangement joins TRBV6-5 to TRBJ2-4, with 9 bases aligning to TRBD1. The end of the DNA is better explained by TRBJ2-7, so the J call may be wrong. Germline loops: CDR1 MNHEY, CDR2 SVGAGI. CDR3 length: 16 amino acids. CDR3 residues: CATRIETGGMTYEQYF. CDR3 bases: TGTGCCACCAGGATAGAAACAGGGGGCATGACGTACGAGCAGTACTTC.

The CDR3 coding sequence is TGTGCCAGCTCACCCTCGGGGGTGGGAGACTACGAGCAGTACTTC. Its protein product is CASSPSGVGDYEQYF. The chain links TRBV18 to TRBJ2-7, with D possibly being TRBD2 (6 bases). CDR1 and CDR2 (germline): KGHSH, LQKENI. CDR3 length equals 15 residues. Trimming shortened V by 3 bases and J by 3 bases, and 15 bases separated the two germline ends.

The V call is TRBV6-5, the J call TRBJ2-3; D is perhaps TRBD1 (6 bases). Trimming stripped 6 bases from V and 2 bases from J, with 12 bases between. CDR1 is MNHEY, CDR2 SVGAGI, per germline. The length of the CDR3 is 14 residues. The CDR3 protein is CASSQGTITDTQYF. The CDR3 bases are TGTGCCAGCAGCCAGGGGACAATCACAGATACGCAGTATTTT.

A few counts support this clonotype. The junction shows a germline mismatch at one end, possibly a read error. The chain uses TRBV7-6 and TRBJ1-2; a weak D match, TRBD1 (6 bases). The CDR3 is 15 residues long. CDR1 is SGHVS and CDR2 is FNYEAQ in the germline V gene. CDR3 in DNA: TGTGCCAGCAGCCAATACAGGGAAGCTAACTATGACTACACCTTC. Protein product: CASSQYREANYDYTF.

This chain links TRBV4-2 with TRBJ1-2; D is unclear. Trimming removed 0 bases from V and 3 bases from J, with 17 bases in between. This CDR3 region has 17 residues. Germline values: CDR1 LGHNA, CDR2 YNFKEQ. CDR3 coding DNA: TGTGCCAGCAGCCAAGACGTAAGCGAAGCGACCTACTATGGCTACACCTTC. This encodes CASSQDVSEATYYGYTF.

This clonotype appeared a single time. This chain connects TRBV7-8 to TRBJ1-2; D is perhaps TRBD1 (5 bases). CDR1 and CDR2 from the germline V gene are SGHVS and FQNEAQ. The CDR3 spans 14 residues. Trimming took off 5 bases at V and 2 bases at J, with 12 bases between the two ends. CDR3 loop: CASSGSQGNYGYTF. Here the CDR3 DNA reads TGTGCCAGCAGCGGCAGTCAGGGAAACTATGGCTACACCTTC. The complete variable domain, with remaining parts taken from reference TRBV7-8 and TRBJ1-2, reads GAGVSQSPRYKVAKRGQDVALRCDPISGHVSLFWYQQALGQGPEFLTYFQNEAQLDKSGLPSDRFFAERPEGSVSTLKIQRTQQEDSAVYLCASSGSQGNYGYTFGSGTRLTVV.

V and J are TRBV27 and TRBJ1-1; D is unresolved. The CDR3 runs 13 residues. The germline V and J ends were trimmed by 4 bases and 0 bases, with 6 bases remaining between them. CDR1 and CDR2 from the germline V gene are MNHEY and SMNVEV (reference sequence). This chain's CDR3 is CASSSQLNTEAFF. In nucleotides, the CDR3 is TGTGCCAGCAGTTCACAGTTGAACACTGAAGCTTTCTTT.